This TCR beta chain was sequenced in a study of OX40 agonist ivuxolimab in advanced cancers. Only one count was recorded for this clone. The CDR3 is 17 residues long. The V gene end was trimmed by 4 bases and the J gene end by 3 bases; junction bases not matched to a gene: 10. Germline CDR1 is SGDLS and CDR2 is YYNGEE. Assay: immunoSEQ multiplex PCR; the TCRdb copy retains only in-frame clones and omits some. This table holds over 60,000 clones, 80% to 90% found once. The specimen comprised CD4+ or CD8+ T cells sorted from blood, sampled in a trial of the OX40 agonist ivuxolimab. The TCR sequence derives from an adult with an advanced solid tumor such as melanoma, head and neck, liver or kidney cancer. The chain employs TRBV9 and TRBJ2-3; 11 nucleotides line up with TRBD2. CDR3 protein: CASSSNILAGATDTQYF. The CDR3 region has the DNA TGTGCCAGCAGCTCCAACATACTAGCGGGAGCGACAGATACGCAGTATTTT.